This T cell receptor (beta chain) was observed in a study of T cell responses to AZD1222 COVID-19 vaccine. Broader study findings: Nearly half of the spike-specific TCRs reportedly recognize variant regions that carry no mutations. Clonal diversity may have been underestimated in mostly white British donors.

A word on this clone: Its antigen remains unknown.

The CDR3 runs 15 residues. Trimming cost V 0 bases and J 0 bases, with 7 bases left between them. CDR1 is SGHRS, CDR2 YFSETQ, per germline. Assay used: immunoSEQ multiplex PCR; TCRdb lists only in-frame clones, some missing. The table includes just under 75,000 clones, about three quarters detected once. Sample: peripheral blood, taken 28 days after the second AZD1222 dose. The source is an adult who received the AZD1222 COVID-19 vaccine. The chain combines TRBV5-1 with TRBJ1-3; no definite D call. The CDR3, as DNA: TGCGCCAGCAGCTTGGGCTCAAACTCTGGAAACACCATATATTTT. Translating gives CASSLGSNSGNTIYF.